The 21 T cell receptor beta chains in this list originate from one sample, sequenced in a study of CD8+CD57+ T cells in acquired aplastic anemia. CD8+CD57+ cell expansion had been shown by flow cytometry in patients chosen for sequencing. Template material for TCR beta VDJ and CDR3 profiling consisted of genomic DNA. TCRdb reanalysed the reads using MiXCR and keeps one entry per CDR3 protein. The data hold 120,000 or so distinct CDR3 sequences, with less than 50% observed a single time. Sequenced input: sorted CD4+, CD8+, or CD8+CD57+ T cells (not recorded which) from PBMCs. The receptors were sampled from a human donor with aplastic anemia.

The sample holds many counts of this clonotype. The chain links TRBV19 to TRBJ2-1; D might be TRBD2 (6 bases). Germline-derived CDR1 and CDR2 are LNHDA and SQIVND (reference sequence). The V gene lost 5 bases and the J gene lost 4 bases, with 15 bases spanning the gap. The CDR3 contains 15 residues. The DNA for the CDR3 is TGTGCCAGTAGTGACCCGGGGAGGTTGTACAATGAGCAGTTCTTC. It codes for CASSDPGRLYNEQFF.

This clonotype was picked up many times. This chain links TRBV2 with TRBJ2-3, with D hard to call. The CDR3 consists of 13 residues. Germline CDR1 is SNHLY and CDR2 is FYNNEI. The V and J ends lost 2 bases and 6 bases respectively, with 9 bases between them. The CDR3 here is CASSEYKEDTQYF. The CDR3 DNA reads TGTGCCAGCAGTGAATACAAGGAGGATACGCAGTATTTT.

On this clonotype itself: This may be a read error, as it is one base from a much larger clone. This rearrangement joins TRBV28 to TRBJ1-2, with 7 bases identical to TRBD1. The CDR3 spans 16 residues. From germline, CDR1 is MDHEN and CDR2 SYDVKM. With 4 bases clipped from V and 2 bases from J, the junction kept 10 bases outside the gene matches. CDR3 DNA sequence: TGTGCCAGCAGTTCAGCGGGGGGACAGAAAAACTATGGCTACACCTTC. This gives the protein CASSSAGGQKNYGYTF.

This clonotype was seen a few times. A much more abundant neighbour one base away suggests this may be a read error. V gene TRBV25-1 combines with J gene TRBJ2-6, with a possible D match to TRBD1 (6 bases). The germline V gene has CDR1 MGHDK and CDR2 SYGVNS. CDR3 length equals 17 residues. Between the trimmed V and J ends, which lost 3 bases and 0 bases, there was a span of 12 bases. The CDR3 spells CASSDPRQDSGANVLTF. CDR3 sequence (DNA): TGTGCCAGCAGTGACCCTAGACAGGACTCTGGGGCCAACGTCCTGACTTTC.

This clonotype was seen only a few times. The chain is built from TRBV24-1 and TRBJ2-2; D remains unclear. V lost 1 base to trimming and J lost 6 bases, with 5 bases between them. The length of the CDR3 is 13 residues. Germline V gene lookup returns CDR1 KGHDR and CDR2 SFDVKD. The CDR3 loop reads CATSDFAAGELFF. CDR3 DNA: TGTGCCACCAGTGATTTCGCTGCCGGGGAGCTGTTTTTT.

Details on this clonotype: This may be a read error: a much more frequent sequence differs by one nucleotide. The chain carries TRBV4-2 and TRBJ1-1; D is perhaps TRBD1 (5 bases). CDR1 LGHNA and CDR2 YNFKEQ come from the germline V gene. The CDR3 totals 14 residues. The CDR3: CASSQGGKDTEALF. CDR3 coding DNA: TGTGCCAGCAGCCAAGGGGGGAAGGACACTGAAGCTCTCTTT.

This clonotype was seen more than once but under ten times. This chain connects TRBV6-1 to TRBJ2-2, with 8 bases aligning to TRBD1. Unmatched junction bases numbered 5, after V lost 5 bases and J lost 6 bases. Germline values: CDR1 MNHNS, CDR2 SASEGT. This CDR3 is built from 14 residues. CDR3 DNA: TGTGCCAGCAGTCTTACAGGGGGTTCCGGGGAGCTGTTTTTT. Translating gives CASSLTGGSGELFF.

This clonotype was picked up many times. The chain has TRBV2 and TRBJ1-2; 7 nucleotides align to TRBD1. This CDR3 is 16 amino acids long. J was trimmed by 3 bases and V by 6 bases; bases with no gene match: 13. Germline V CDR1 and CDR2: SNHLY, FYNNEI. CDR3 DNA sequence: TGTGCCAGCAGCTTTACCGGGACAGAAAACCACTATGGCTACACCTTC. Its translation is CASSFTGTENHYGYTF.

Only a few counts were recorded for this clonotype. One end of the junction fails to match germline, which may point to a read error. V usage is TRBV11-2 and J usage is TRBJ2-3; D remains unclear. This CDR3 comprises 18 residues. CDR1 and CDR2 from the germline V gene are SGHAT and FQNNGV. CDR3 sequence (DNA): TGTGCCAGCTGCTTAGGTACCTTGGCCGAACTCAACACAGATACGCAGTATTTT. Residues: CASCLGTLAELNTDTQYF. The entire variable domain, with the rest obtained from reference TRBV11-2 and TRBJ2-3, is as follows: EAGVAQSPRYKIIEKRQSVAFWCNPISGHATLYWYQQILGQGPKLLIQFQNNGVVDDSQLPKDRFSAERLKGVDSTLKIQPAKLEDSAVYLCASCLGTLAELNTDTQYFGPGTRLTVL.

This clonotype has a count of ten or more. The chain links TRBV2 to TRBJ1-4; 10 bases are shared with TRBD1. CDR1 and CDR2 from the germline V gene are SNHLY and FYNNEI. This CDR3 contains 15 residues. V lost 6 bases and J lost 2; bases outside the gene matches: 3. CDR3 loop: CASSQGQGTNEKLFF. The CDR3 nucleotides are TGTGCCAGCAGCCAGGGACAGGGGACTAATGAAAAACTGTTTTTT.

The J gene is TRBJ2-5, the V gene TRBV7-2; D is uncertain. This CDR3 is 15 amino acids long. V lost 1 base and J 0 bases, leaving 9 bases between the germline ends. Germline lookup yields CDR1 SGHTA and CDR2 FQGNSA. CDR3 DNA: TGTACCAGCAGCTTAGGCCAGGCGTACCAAGAGACCCAGTACTTC. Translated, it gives CTSSLGQAYQETQYF.

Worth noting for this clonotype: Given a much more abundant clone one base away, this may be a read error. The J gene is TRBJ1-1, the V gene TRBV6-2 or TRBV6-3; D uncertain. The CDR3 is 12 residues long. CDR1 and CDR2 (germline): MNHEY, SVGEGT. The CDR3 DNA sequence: TGTGACAGCAGTTACCAACAACTGCAAGCTTTCTTT. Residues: CDSSYQQLQAFF.

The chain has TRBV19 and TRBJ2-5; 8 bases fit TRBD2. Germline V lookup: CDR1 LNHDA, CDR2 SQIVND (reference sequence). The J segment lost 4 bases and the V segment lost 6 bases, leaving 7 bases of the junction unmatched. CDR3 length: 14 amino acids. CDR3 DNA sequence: TGTGCCAGTAGCCGGGGGGGCCTAGGAGAGACCCAGTACTTC. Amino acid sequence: CASSRGGLGETQYF.

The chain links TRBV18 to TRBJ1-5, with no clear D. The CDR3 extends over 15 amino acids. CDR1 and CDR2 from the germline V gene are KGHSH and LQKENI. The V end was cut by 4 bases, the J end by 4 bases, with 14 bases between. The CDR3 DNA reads TGTGCCAGCTCACTCAGTTCTCGGGGTAATCAGCCCCAGCATTTT. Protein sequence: CASSLSSRGNQPQHF.

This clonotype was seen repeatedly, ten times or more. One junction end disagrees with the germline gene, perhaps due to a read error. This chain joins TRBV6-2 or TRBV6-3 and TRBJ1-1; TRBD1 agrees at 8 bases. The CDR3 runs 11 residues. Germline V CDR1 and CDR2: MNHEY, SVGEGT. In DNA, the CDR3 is TGTGCCAGCAGTTTCAGGGACAGGACCACTTTT. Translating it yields CASSFRDRTTF.

The CDR3 loop is CATRGTGSADTQYF. The CDR3 DNA is TGTGCCACCAGGGGGACAGGGAGCGCAGATACGCAGTATTTT. The gene calls are TRBV10-3 and TRBJ2-3; TRBD1 agrees at 9 bases. Germline V gene lookup returns CDR1 ENHRY and CDR2 SYGVKD. The CDR3 sequence is 14 residues long. J lost 4 bases, V lost 10 bases, and 9 bases had no gene match.

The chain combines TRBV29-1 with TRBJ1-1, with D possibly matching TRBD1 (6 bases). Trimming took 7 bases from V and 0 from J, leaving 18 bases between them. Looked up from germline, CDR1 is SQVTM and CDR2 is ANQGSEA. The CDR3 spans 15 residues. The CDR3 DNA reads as TGCAGCGGATCACAGGGATGGGGCATGAACACTGAAGCTTTCTTT. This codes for CSGSQGWGMNTEAFF.

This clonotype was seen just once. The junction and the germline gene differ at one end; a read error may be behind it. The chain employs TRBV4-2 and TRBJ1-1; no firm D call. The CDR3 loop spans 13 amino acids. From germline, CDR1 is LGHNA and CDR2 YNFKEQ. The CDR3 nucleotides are TGTGCCAGCAGCTCCCCAGTAAAGGCTGAAGCTTCCTTT. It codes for CASSSPVKAEASF.

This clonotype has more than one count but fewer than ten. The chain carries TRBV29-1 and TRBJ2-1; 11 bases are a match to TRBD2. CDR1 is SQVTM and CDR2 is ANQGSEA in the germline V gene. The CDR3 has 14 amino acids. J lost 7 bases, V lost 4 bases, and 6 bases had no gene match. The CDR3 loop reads CSVGSGGASNEQFF. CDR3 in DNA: TGCAGCGTTGGTAGCGGGGGGGCGAGTAATGAGCAGTTCTTC.

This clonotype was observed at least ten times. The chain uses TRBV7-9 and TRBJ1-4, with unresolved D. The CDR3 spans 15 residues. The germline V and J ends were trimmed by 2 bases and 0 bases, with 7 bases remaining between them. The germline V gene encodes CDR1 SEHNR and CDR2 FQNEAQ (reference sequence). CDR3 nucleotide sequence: TGTGCCAGCAGCTTAAGGGCAGCAACTAATGAAAAACTGTTTTTT. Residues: CASSLRAATNEKLFF.

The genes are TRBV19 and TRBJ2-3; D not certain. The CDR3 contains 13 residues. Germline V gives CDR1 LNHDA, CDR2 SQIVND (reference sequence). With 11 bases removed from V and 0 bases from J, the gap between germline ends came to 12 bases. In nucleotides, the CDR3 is TGTGCCTGGAGATCAGCTAGCACAGATACGCAGTATTTT. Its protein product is CAWRSASTDTQYF.